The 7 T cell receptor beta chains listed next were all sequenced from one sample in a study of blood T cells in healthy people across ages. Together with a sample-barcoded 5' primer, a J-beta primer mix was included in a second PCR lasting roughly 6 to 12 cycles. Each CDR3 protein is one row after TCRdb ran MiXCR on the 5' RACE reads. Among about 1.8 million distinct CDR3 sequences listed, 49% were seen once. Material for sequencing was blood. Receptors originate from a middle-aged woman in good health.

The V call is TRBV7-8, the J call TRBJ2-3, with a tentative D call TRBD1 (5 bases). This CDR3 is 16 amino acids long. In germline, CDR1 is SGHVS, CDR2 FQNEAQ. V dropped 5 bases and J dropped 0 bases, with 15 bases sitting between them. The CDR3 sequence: CASSPQTVASTDTQYF. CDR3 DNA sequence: TGTGCCAGCAGCCCCCAGACAGTGGCTAGCACAGATACGCAGTATTTT.

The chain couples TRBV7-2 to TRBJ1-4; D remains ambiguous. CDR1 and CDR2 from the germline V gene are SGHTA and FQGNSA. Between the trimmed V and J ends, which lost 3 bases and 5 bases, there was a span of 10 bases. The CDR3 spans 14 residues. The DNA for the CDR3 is TGTGCCAGCAGCTTGCAGAGGATGAATGAAAAACTGTTTTTT. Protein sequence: CASSLQRMNEKLFF.

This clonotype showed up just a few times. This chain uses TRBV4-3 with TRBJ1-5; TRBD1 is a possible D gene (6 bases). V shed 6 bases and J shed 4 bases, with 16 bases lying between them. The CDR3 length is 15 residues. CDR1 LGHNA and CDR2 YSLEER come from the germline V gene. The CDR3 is CASSRTAQLNQPQHF. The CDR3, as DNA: TGCGCCAGCAGTAGGACAGCTCAGCTAAATCAGCCCCAGCATTTT.

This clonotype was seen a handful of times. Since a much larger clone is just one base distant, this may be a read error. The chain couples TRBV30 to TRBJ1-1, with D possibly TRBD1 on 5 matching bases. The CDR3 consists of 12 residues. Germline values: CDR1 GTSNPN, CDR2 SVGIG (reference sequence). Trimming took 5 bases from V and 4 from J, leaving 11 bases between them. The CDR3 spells CAWGAGLTEAFF. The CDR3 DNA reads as TGTGCCTGGGGCGCAGGGCTCACTGAAGCTTTCTTT.

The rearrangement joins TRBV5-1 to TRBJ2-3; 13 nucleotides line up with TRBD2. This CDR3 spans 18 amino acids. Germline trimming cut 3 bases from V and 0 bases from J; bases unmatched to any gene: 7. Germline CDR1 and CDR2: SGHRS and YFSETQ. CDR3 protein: CASSSGLAGAPSTDTQYF. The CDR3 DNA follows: TGCGCCAGCAGCTCCGGACTAGCGGGGGCACCTAGCACAGATACGCAGTATTTT.

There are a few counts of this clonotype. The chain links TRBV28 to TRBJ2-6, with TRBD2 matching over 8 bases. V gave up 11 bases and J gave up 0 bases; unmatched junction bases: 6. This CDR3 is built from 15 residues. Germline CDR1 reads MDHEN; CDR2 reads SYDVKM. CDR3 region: CAAGGPYSGANVLTF. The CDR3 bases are TGTGCCGCGGGGGGACCCTACTCTGGGGCCAACGTCCTGACTTTC.

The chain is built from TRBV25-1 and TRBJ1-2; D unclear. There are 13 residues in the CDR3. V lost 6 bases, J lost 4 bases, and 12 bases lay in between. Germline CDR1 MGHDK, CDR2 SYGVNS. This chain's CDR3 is CASRASELYGYTF. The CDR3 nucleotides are TGTGCCAGCAGAGCCTCCGAGCTCTATGGCTACACCTTC.